The present T cell receptor beta chain was sequenced within a study of shared clonotypes between healthy human individuals. The overall study: CD4 naive and memory got three plates each, CD8 naive two, CD8 memory one. General observations from the study: Lower generation probabilities were found for non-shared clonotypes than for those shared by all four donors.

The assay used deep level. Only in-frame clones appear in the TCRdb table, and some are missing; sequencing was by immunoSEQ multiplex PCR. Found here are over a million clones, about 84% of them singletons; the top ten hold roughly 0.62%. CDR3 length: 13 amino acids. Germline lookup yields CDR1 MNHEY and CDR2 SMNVEV (reference sequence). Between the trimmed V and J ends, which lost 5 bases and 6 bases, there was a span of 11 bases. Worth noting for this clone: Its target is not known.

Adults of Caucasian background living in Nashville, Tennessee made up all donors. This chain connects TRBV27 to TRBJ2-1, with D possibly TRBD2 on 6 matching bases. The sample was memory CD4+ T cells from PBMCs. Subset specified: CD45RA-negative fraction. This receptor was identified in a man between 18 and 35 years old in good health. Some clones in this sample may be carry-over from other donors' samples. The CDR3 sequence is CASSMGGINEQFF. The CDR3 bases are TGTGCCAGCAGTATGGGCGGGATCAATGAGCAGTTCTTC.